Below are 8 T cell receptor beta chains sequenced from a single sample in a study of blood T cell repertoires in COVID-19. The repertoire was sequenced with immunoSEQ multiplex PCR; TCRdb's copy has only in-frame clones and lacks some. The table includes under 200,000 clones, less than 90% detected once. The sequencing input was PBMCs or T cells enriched from blood (not recorded which). The source of these receptors is a woman aged 45-60 years who had recovered from COVID-19.

The chain carries TRBV28 and TRBJ1-5, with TRBD1 matching over 10 bases. CDR3 length: 13 amino acids. CDR1 and CDR2 from the germline V gene are MDHEN and SYDVKM. The V gene end was trimmed by 5 bases and the J gene end by 5 bases; junction bases not matched to a gene: 0. CDR3 nucleotides: TGTGCCAGCAGTGGACAGGGGGATCAGCCCCAGCATTTT. It encodes CASSGQGDQPQHF.

V gene TRBV27 combines with J gene TRBJ1-1; 7 nucleotides line up with TRBD1. Germline CDR1 reads MNHEY; CDR2 reads SMNVEV (reference sequence). There are 13 residues in the CDR3. V gave up 3 bases and J gave up 7 bases; unmatched junction bases: 5. CDR3 bases: TGTGCCAGCAGTTTCCAAGGGACAGATGAAGCTTTCTTT. Residues: CASSFQGTDEAFF.

In this sample, this clone turned up once. The chain uses TRBV19 and TRBJ1-3, with 9 bases identical to TRBD1. The CDR3 sequence is 13 residues long. The germline V gene encodes CDR1 LNHDA and CDR2 SQIVND (reference sequence). With 8 bases clipped from V and 7 bases from J, the junction kept 6 bases outside the gene matches. The CDR3 DNA reads TGTGCCAGTCTGGGACAGGGAAGGAACACCATATATTTT. Translated: CASLGQGRNTIYF.

This sequence joins TRBV29-1 and TRBJ1-2; D is uncertain. The CDR3 consists of 13 residues. Germline values: CDR1 SQVTM, CDR2 ANQGSEA. This chain's CDR3 is CIARAGANYGYTF. The CDR3 DNA follows: TGCATAGCGAGGGCAGGAGCTAACTATGGCTACACCTTC.

The CDR3 spells CASRTGTGVGELFF. The CDR3 DNA follows: TGTGCCAGCAGAACCGGGACAGGGGTCGGGGAGCTGTTTTTT. The chain links TRBV7-6 to TRBJ2-2; 10 bases line up with TRBD1. The CDR3 is 14 amino acids. Germline V CDR1 and CDR2: SGHVS, FNYEAQ. After removal of 6 bases from V and 7 bases from J, the junction contained 5 bases not matched to a gene.

The chain joins TRBV7-9 to TRBJ1-6; 9 nucleotides match TRBD1. The CDR3 runs to 16 residues. V trimming: 4 bases; J trimming: 3 bases; junction bases outside the gene matches: 4. The germline CDR1 and CDR2 sequences are SEHNR and FQNEAQ (reference sequence). CDR3: CASSSGTGFYNSPLHF. DNA of the CDR3: TGTGCCAGCAGCTCCGGGACAGGGTTCTATAATTCACCCCTCCACTTT.

This clone was counted only a few times. CDR3 in amino acids: CAWKGQANTEAFF. The CDR3 DNA sequence: TGTGCCTGGAAGGGACAGGCGAACACTGAAGCTTTCTTT. The J gene is TRBJ1-1, the V gene TRBV30; 8 nucleotides match TRBD1. V was pared by 4 bases and J by 1 base, with 2 bases of the junction left unmatched. Germline V gene lookup returns CDR1 GTSNPN and CDR2 SVGIG (reference sequence). CDR3 length equals 13 residues.

The V gene is TRBV19, the J gene TRBJ2-5; D remains ambiguous. The V end was cut by 5 bases, the J end by 1 base, with 11 bases between. Germline V gene data show CDR1 as LNHDA and CDR2 as SQIVND (reference sequence). CDR3 size: 14 residues. CDR3 amino acids: CASSWLAGQETQYF. CDR3 DNA: TGTGCCAGTAGTTGGCTGGCAGGCCAAGAGACCCAGTACTTC.